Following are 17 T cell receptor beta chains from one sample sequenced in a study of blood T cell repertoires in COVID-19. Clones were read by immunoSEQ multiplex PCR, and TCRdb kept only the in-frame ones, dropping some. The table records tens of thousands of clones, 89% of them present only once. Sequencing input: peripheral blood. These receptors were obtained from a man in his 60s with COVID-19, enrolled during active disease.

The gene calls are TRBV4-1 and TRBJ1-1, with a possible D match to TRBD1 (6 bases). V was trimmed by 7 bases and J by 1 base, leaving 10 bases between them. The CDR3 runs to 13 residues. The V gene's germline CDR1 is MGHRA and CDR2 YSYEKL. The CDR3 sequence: CASTWTANTEAFF. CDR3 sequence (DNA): TGCGCCAGCACCTGGACAGCGAACACTGAAGCTTTCTTT.

The CDR3 nucleotides read TGTGCCTGGAGTCGAGAAAACACCATATATTTT. Translation gives CAWSRENTIYF. The V gene is TRBV30, the J gene TRBJ1-3; D remains ambiguous. This CDR3 is 11 amino acids long. From germline, CDR1 is GTSNPN and CDR2 SVGIG (reference sequence). Trimming stripped 2 bases from V and 6 bases from J, with 5 bases between.

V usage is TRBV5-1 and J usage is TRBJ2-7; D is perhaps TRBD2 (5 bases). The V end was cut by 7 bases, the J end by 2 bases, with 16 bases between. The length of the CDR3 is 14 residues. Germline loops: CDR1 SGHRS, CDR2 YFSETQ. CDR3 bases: TGCGCCAGCCATCCGGGGAGTAGGACCTACGAGCAGTACTTC. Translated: CASHPGSRTYEQYF.

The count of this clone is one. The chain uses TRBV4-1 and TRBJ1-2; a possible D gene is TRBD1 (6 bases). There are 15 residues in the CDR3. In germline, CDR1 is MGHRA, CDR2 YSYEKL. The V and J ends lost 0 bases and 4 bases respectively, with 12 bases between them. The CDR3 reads CASSQEWTASYGYTF. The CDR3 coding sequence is TGCGCCAGCAGCCAAGAGTGGACAGCCTCCTATGGCTACACCTTC.

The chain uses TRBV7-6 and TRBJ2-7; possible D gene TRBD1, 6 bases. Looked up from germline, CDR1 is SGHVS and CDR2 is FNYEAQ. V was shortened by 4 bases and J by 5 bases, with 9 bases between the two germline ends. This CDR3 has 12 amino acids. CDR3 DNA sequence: TGTGCCAGCAGCTCCCGGACAGACGAGCAGTACTTC. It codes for CASSSRTDEQYF. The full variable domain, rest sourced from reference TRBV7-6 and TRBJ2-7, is GAGVSQSPRYKVTKRGQDVALRCDPISGHVSLYWYRQALGQGPEFLTYFNYEAQQDKSGLPNDRFSAERPEGSISTLTIQRTEQRDSAMYRCASSSRTDEQYFGPGTRLTVT.

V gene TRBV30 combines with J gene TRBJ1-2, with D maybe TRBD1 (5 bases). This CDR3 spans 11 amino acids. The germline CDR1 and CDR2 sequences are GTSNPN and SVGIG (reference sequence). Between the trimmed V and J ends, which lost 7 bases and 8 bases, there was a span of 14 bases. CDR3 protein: CALTLTGGYTF. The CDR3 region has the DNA TGTGCCTTAACCCTAACAGGAGGCTACACCTTC.

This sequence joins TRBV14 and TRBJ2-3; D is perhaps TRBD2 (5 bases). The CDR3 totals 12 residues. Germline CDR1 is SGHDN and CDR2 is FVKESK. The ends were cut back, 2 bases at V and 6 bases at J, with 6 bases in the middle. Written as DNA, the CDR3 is TGTGCCAGCAGCCAAACTAGGGATACGCAGTATTTT. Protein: CASSQTRDTQYF.

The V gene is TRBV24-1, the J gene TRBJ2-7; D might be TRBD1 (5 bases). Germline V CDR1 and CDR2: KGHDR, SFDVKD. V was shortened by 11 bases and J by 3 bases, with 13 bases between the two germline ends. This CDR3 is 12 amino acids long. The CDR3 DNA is TGTGCCATCGGCAGACAGTTCTACGAGCAGTACTTC. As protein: CAIGRQFYEQYF.

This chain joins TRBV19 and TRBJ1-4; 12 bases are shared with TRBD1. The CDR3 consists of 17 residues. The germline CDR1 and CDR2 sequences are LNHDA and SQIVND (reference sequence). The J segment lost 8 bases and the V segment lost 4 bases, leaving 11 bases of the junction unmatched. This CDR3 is CASSKTGTGGSYEKLFF. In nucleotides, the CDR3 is TGTGCCAGTAGTAAAACCGGGACAGGGGGCTCTTACGAAAAACTGTTTTTT.

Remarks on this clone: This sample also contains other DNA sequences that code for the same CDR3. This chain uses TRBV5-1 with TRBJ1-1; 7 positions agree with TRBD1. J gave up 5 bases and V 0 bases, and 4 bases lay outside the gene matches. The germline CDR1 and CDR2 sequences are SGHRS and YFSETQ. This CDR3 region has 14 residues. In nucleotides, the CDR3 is TGCGCCAGCAGCTTGGAGGGGGCAAATACTGAAGCTTTCTTT. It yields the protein CASSLEGANTEAFF.

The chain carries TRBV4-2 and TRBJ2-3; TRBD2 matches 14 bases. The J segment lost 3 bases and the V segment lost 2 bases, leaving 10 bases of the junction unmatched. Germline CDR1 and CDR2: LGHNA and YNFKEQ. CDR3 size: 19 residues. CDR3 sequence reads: CASSQKGTSGSGSTDTQYF. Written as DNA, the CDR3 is TGTGCCAGCAGCCAAAAAGGGACTAGCGGGAGTGGTAGTACAGATACGCAGTATTTT.

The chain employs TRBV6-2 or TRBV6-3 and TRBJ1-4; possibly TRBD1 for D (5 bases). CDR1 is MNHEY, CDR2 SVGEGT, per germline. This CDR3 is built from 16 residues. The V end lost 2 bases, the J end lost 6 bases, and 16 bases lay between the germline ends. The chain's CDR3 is CASSYTLGDEDEKLFF. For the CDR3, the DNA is TGTGCCAGCAGTTACACCTTAGGGGATGAGGATGAAAAACTGTTTTTT.

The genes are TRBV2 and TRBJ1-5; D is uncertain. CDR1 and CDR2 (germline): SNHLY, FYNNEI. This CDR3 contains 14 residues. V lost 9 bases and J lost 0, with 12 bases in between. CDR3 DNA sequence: TGTGCCAGTATTCCAGGTGATAGCAATCAGCCCCAGCATTTT. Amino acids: CASIPGDSNQPQHF. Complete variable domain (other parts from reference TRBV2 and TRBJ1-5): EPEVTQTPSHQVTQMGQEVILRCVPISNHLYFYWYRQILGQKVEFLVSFYNNEISEKSEIFDDQFSVERPDGSNFTLKIRSTKLEDSAMYFCASIPGDSNQPQHFGDGTRLSIL.

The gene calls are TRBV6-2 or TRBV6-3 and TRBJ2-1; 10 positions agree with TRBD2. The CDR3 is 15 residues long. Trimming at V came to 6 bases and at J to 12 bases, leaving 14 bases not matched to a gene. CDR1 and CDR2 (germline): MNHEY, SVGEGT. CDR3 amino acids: CASSFRGLAVKGQFF. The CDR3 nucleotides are TGTGCCAGCAGCTTCCGTGGACTAGCGGTGAAGGGGCAGTTCTTC.

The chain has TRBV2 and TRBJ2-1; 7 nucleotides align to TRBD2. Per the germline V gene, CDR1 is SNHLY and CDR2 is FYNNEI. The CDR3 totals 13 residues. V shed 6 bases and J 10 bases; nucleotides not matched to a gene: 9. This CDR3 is CASSALRREEQFF. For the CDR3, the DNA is TGTGCCAGCAGCGCCTTGAGGCGGGAGGAGCAGTTCTTC. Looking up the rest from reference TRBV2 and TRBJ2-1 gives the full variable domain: EPEVTQTPSHQVTQMGQEVILRCVPISNHLYFYWYRQILGQKVEFLVSFYNNEISEKSEIFDDQFSVERPDGSNFTLKIRSTKLEDSAMYFCASSALRREEQFFGPGTRLTVL.

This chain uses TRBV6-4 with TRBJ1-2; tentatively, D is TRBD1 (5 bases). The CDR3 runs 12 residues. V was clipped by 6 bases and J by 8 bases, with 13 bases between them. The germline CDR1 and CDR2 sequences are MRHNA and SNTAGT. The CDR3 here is CASREGLGGYTF. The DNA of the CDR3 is TGTGCCAGCAGGGAGGGGCTGGGCGGCTACACCTTC.

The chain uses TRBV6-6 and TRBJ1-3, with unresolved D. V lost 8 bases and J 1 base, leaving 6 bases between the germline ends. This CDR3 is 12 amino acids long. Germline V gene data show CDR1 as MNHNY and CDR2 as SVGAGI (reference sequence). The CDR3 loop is CASQYSGNTIYF. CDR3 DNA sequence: TGTGCCAGCCAGTATTCTGGAAACACCATATATTTT.